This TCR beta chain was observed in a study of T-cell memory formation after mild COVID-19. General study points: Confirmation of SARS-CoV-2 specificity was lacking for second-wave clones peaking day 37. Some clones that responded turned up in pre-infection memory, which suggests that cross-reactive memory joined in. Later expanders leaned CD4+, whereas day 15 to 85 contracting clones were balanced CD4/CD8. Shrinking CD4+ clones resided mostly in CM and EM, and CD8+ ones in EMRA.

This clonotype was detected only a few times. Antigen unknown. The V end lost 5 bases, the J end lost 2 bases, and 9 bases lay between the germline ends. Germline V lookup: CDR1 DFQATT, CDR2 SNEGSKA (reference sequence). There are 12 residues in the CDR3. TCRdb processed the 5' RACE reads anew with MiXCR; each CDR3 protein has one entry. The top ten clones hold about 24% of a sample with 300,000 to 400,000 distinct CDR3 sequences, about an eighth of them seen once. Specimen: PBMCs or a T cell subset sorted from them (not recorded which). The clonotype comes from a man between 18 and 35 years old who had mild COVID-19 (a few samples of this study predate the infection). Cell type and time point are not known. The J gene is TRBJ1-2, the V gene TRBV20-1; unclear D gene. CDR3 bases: TGCAGTGCTTTCACAGAAAACTATGGCTACACCTTC. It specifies CSAFTENYGYTF.